The 17 T cell receptor beta chains given below trace back to one sample, sequenced in a study of PD-L1 blockade in urothelial cancer. Documented time point: pretreatment peripheral blood. TCRdb's copy holds only in-frame clones and misses some; the assay was immunoSEQ multiplex PCR. The sample has about 38,000 clones; around 81% are singletons. The material sequenced was PBMCs, taken around atezolizumab (anti-PD-L1) treatment. All receptors derive from a man older than 75 with urothelial cancer.

The chain carries TRBV4-1 and TRBJ1-1; unclear D gene. Germline V gives CDR1 MGHRA, CDR2 YSYEKL. The CDR3 has 14 amino acids. Trimming pared 1 base from V and 1 base from J, leaving 7 bases between. The CDR3 nucleotides read TGCGCCAGCAGCCAAGGGGGAGGGAACACTGAAGCTTTCTTT. This sequence encodes CASSQGGGNTEAFF.

The chain links TRBV5-1 to TRBJ2-2, with 10 bases that match TRBD2. The germline CDR1 and CDR2 sequences are SGHRS and YFSETQ. J gave up 7 bases and V 0 bases, and 12 bases lay outside the gene matches. CDR3 length equals 18 residues. In nucleotides, the CDR3 is TGCGCCAGCAGCTTGGGACGGAGCGGGAGGGCCTTTGGCGGGGAGCTGTTTTTT. It yields the protein CASSLGRSGRAFGGELFF.

V usage is TRBV5-1 and J usage is TRBJ1-4; 9 nucleotides align to TRBD1. The CDR3 runs 15 residues. The V segment lost 0 bases and the J segment 8 bases; nucleotides outside the gene matches: 5. The V gene's germline CDR1 is SGHRS and CDR2 YFSETQ. Here the CDR3 reads CASSLAGQGGEKLFF. The CDR3 nucleotides read TGCGCCAGCAGCTTGGCGGGACAGGGAGGCGAAAAACTGTTTTTT.

The chain employs TRBV7-2 and TRBJ2-7; 12 bases are shared with TRBD2. From germline, CDR1 is SGHTA and CDR2 FQGNSA. Trimming at V came to 0 bases and at J to 6 bases, leaving 6 bases not matched to a gene. This CDR3 has 16 amino acids. The CDR3 sequence: CASSLASTSGSGEQYF. CDR3 DNA: TGTGCCAGCAGCTTAGCGTCGACTAGCGGGAGCGGCGAGCAGTACTTC.

The chain couples TRBV28 to TRBJ1-3, with D hard to call. This CDR3 region has 15 residues. Germline values: CDR1 MDHEN, CDR2 SYDVKM. Trimming cost V 3 bases and J 1 base, with 10 bases left between them. This CDR3 reads CASSFPAGSGNTIYF. Written as DNA, the CDR3 is TGTGCCAGCAGTTTCCCTGCCGGTTCTGGAAACACCATATATTTT.

The chain is built from TRBV7-8 and TRBJ2-5; D call uncertain. The germline gives CDR1 SGHVS, CDR2 FQNEAQ. Trimming cost V 2 bases and J 1 base, with 8 bases left between them. The CDR3 has 14 residues. The CDR3: CASSLSHSQETQYF. The CDR3 DNA reads as TGTGCCAGCAGCTTATCCCACAGCCAAGAGACCCAGTACTTC.

CDR3 DNA: TGTGCCAGCAGTCTGCAAAAGGGAGGAGATACGCAGTATTTT. Protein sequence: CASSLQKGGDTQYF. V is TRBV2 and J is TRBJ2-3, with D possibly TRBD2 on 6 matching bases. The CDR3 is made up of 14 amino acids. Per the germline V gene, CDR1 is SNHLY and CDR2 is FYNNEI. Deletions cut 5 bases from V and 5 bases from J, with 14 bases between.

The V call is TRBV6-5, the J call TRBJ1-2; 7 positions agree with TRBD1. J was trimmed by 5 bases and V by 10 bases; bases with no gene match: 10. CDR1 MNHEY and CDR2 SVGAGI come from the germline V gene. The CDR3 has 13 residues. The CDR3 DNA reads as TGTGCCACCAGGGACAGCAACGTTTATGGCTACACCTTC. Protein: CATRDSNVYGYTF.

The chain links TRBV25-1 to TRBJ2-7, with D possibly being TRBD1 (6 bases). V was cut by 6 bases and J by 4 bases, with 13 bases left in between. The CDR3 totals 13 residues. CDR1 is MGHDK, CDR2 SYGVNS, per germline. As DNA, the CDR3 is TGTGCCAGCAGGAGGGGGAGTGGGTACGAGCAGTACTTC. This encodes CASRRGSGYEQYF.

This clone was detected a few times. The chain links TRBV7-6 to TRBJ2-2; 10 bases agree with TRBD1. This CDR3 is built from 20 residues. Germline lookup yields CDR1 SGHVS and CDR2 FNYEAQ. Trimming removed 1 base from V and 4 bases from J; junction bases left unmatched: 15. CDR3 amino acids: CASSLGFPGQGFTATGELFF. DNA for the CDR3: TGTGCCAGCAGCTTAGGCTTCCCGGGACAGGGGTTTACGGCCACCGGGGAGCTGTTTTTT.

V is TRBV7-8 and J is TRBJ1-1, with 11 bases identical to TRBD1. The germline V gene has CDR1 SGHVS and CDR2 FQNEAQ. This CDR3 has 14 amino acids. The trim removed 5 bases at V and 6 bases at J, leaving 5 bases unmatched. CDR3 DNA sequence: TGTGCCAGCAGCCCGGGACAGGGGGTCGCTGAAGCTTTCTTT. Translated: CASSPGQGVAEAFF.

The chain joins TRBV18 to TRBJ2-2; TRBD1 matches 7 bases. CDR3 size: 15 residues. Germline-derived CDR1 and CDR2 are KGHSH and LQKENI. J lost 3 bases, V lost 10 bases, and 11 bases had no gene match. Written as DNA, the CDR3 is TGTGCCACCTGGGGACAGTCTAGCTACACCGGGGAGCTGTTTTTT. It yields the protein CATWGQSSYTGELFF.

The table lists this clone with a count of one. V is TRBV5-1 and J is TRBJ2-7; 8 bases align to TRBD1. V shed 0 bases and J 2 bases; nucleotides not matched to a gene: 13. CDR1 is SGHRS and CDR2 is YFSETQ in the germline V gene. The CDR3 sequence is 18 residues long. The CDR3 loop reads CASSLEFGGQGATYEQYF. In DNA form, the CDR3 reads TGCGCCAGCAGCTTGGAATTTGGGGGGCAGGGGGCCACCTACGAGCAGTACTTC.

The V gene is TRBV25-1, the J gene TRBJ1-2, with 11 bases fitting TRBD1. V gave up 6 bases and J gave up 6 bases; unmatched junction bases: 12. CDR3 length equals 16 residues. CDR1 is MGHDK and CDR2 is SYGVNS in the germline V gene. This chain's CDR3 is CASRGKSRDRGDGYTF. As DNA, the CDR3 is TGTGCCAGCAGGGGTAAAAGCCGGGACAGGGGGGATGGCTACACCTTC.

The chain uses TRBV5-1 and TRBJ2-3, with no clear D. CDR3 size: 14 residues. The V gene's germline CDR1 is SGHRS and CDR2 YFSETQ. Between the trimmed V and J ends, which lost 1 base and 0 bases, there was a span of 6 bases. This chain's CDR3 is CASSLSRSTDTQYF. CDR3 in DNA: TGCGCCAGCAGCTTGTCTCGTAGCACAGATACGCAGTATTTT.

CDR3 in DNA: TGTGCCAGCAGGGAAACCAGCGGAGCTTACAATGAGCAGTTCTTC. Residues: CASRETSGAYNEQFF. This chain connects TRBV2 to TRBJ2-1, with D perhaps matching TRBD2 (5 bases). Trimming removed 6 bases at V and 4 bases at J, with 16 bases between. The CDR3 is 15 residues long. Looked up from germline, CDR1 is SNHLY and CDR2 is FYNNEI.

This clone was observed a few times. The chain is built from TRBV19 and TRBJ2-1; 10 bases map to TRBD1. Trimming cost V 4 bases and J 6 bases; bases outside gene matches: 9. CDR3 length: 16 amino acids. Germline CDR1 is LNHDA and CDR2 is SQIVND (reference sequence). The CDR3 spells CASSTLGGQGSNEQFF. The CDR3, as DNA: TGTGCCAGTAGTACACTGGGGGGACAGGGGAGCAATGAGCAGTTCTTC. The full variable domain, rest sourced from reference TRBV19 and TRBJ2-1, is DGGITQSPKYLFRKEGQNVTLSCEQNLNHDAMYWYRQDPGQGLRLIYYSQIVNDFQKGDIAEGYSVSREKKESFPLTVTSAQKNPTAFYLCASSTLGGQGSNEQFFGPGTRLTVL.